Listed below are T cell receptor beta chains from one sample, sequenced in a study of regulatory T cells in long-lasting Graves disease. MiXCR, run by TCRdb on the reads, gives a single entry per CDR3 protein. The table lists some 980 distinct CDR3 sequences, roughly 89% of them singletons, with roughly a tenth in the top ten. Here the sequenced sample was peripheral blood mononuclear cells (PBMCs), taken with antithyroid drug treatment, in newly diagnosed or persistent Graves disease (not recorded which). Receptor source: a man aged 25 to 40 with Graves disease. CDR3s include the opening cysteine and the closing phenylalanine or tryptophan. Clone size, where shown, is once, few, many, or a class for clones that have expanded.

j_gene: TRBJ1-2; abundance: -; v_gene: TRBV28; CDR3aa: CASSPTRGLVYGYTF
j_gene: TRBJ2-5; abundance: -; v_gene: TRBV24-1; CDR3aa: CATSSGTGYQETQYF
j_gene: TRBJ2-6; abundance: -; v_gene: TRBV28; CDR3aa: CASGQGRLSGANVLTF
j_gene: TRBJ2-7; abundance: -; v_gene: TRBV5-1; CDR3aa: CASSLEIGSYEQYF
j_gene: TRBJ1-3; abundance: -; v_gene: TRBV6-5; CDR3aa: CASSASGGSGNTIYF
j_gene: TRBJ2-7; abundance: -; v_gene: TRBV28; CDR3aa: CASRSEGTSGSYEQYF
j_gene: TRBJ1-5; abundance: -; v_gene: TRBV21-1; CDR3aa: CASSKGAGGPQHF
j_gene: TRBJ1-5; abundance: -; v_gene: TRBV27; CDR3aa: CASSFRLPQPQHF
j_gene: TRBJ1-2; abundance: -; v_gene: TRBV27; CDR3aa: CASSLVTGGYLYGYTF
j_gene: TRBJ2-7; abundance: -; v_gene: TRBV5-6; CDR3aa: CASSGGTDYEQYF
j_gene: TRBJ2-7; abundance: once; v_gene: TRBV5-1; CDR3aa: CASSDSYEQYF
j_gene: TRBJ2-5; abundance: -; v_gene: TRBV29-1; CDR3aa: CSVRSGRETQYF